The 30 T cell receptor beta chains given below trace back to one sample, sequenced in a study of blood T cells in healthy people across ages. The second PCR ran about 6 to 11 cycles with a sample-barcoded 5' primer and J-beta primers. TCRdb re-called the 5' RACE reads through MiXCR, storing one row per CDR3 protein. The repertoire holds roughly 830,000 distinct CDR3 sequences, with around 68% as singletons. Source material: blood. The receptors come from a young man in good health.

This clonotype was detected many times. This rearrangement joins TRBV7-2 to TRBJ2-7, with D tentatively TRBD2 (6 bases). The length of the CDR3 is 14 residues. Germline lookup yields CDR1 SGHTA and CDR2 FQGNSA. V dropped 1 base and J dropped 2 bases, with 9 bases sitting between them. The DNA for the CDR3 is TGTGCCAGCAGCTTAGGAGGCGGGACCTACGAGCAGTACTTC. Translating gives CASSLGGGTYEQYF.

This clonotype occurred a few times. V gene TRBV7-2 combines with J gene TRBJ2-7; the D gene is possibly TRBD1 (5 bases). This CDR3 spans 14 amino acids. The germline V and J ends were trimmed by 5 bases and 4 bases, with 15 bases remaining between them. Germline assignment: CDR1 SGHTA and CDR2 FQGNSA. CDR3 bases: TGTGCCAGCAGCCCAAGGGGCTTGGGGTACGAGCAGTACTTC. This codes for CASSPRGLGYEQYF.

This clonotype has a single count. This chain joins TRBV9 and TRBJ2-4, with TRBD1 as a possible D gene (6 bases). The DNA end is more similar to TRBJ2-7, so the J call may be wrong. The CDR3 is 15 residues long. The germline CDR1 and CDR2 sequences are SGDLS and YYNGEE. CDR3 in DNA: TGTGCCAGCAGCGTAGATACAGGGCCCCAGTACGAGCAGTACTTC. Translated, it gives CASSVDTGPQYEQYF.

This clonotype turned up a few times. The chain employs TRBV4-2 and TRBJ2-1, with 7 bases matching TRBD2. CDR1 and CDR2 (germline): LGHNA, YNFKEQ. The CDR3 is made up of 15 amino acids. Trimming took 1 base from V and 4 from J; bases not matched to a gene: 4. CDR3 loop: CASSQASGGYNEQFF. The CDR3 DNA sequence: TGTGCCAGCAGCCAAGCTAGCGGAGGTTACAATGAGCAGTTCTTC.

The chain combines TRBV11-2 with TRBJ2-3; D possibly corresponds to TRBD2 (6 bases). There are 15 residues in the CDR3. The V end was cut by 5 bases, the J end by 8 bases, with 20 bases between. Germline V CDR1 and CDR2: SGHAT, FQNNGV. The CDR3 coding sequence is TGTGCCAGCAGCGAGTCCGGGACTCCCGGCGGTACGCAGTATTTT. As protein: CASSESGTPGGTQYF.

The CDR3 protein is CSGGDQNNYGYTF. CDR3 sequence (DNA): TGCAGCGGGGGGGACCAAAACAACTATGGCTACACCTTC. V gene TRBV29-1 combines with J gene TRBJ1-2; possibly TRBD1 for D (5 bases). V lost 7 bases and J 2 bases, leaving 14 bases between the germline ends. CDR1 and CDR2 (germline): SQVTM, ANQGSEA. The CDR3 is 13 residues long.

The rearrangement uses TRBV28 and TRBJ1-1; 10 bases fit TRBD1. CDR1 and CDR2 (germline): MDHEN, SYDVKM. This CDR3 is built from 15 residues. J gave up 6 bases and V 1 base, and 5 bases lay outside the gene matches. CDR3: CASSLFGQGVPEAFF. CDR3 DNA: TGTGCCAGCAGTTTATTTGGACAGGGGGTTCCTGAAGCTTTCTTT.

The chain uses TRBV20-1 and TRBJ2-5; D uncertain. This CDR3 region has 13 residues. Trimming left V 3 bases short and J 2 bases short, with 10 bases between. Germline V gene sequence: CDR1 DFQATT, CDR2 SNEGSKA (reference sequence). The CDR3 loop is CSARRLEQETQYF. CDR3 in DNA: TGCAGTGCTAGGAGACTGGAACAAGAGACCCAGTACTTC.

CDR3 loop: CSVGIPEQYF. In DNA, the CDR3 is TGCAGCGTTGGGATCCCCGAGCAGTACTTC. The gene calls are TRBV29-1 and TRBJ2-5; D is unclear. The J call is uncertain, as TRBJ2-7 better fits the DNA end. CDR3 length: 10 amino acids. Germline V lookup: CDR1 SQVTM, CDR2 ANQGSEA.

J is TRBJ2-1 and V is TRBV4-3; 9 nucleotides line up with TRBD2. The CDR3 consists of 17 residues. Trimming removed 0 bases from V and 8 bases from J; junction bases left unmatched: 11. Looked up from germline, CDR1 is LGHNA and CDR2 is YSLEER. The CDR3 spells CASSQDSVAGGMDEQFF. In DNA, the CDR3 is TGCGCCAGCAGCCAAGATAGCGTTGCGGGGGGGATGGATGAGCAGTTCTTC.

J is TRBJ1-2 and V is TRBV13; 8 bases agree with TRBD1. This CDR3 comprises 14 residues. J was trimmed by 9 bases and V by 0 bases; bases with no gene match: 6. Germline V gives CDR1 PRHDT, CDR2 FYEKMQ (reference sequence). The CDR3 sequence is CASSLGRDRPSYTF. CDR3 DNA: TGTGCCAGCAGCTTAGGTCGGGACAGGCCTAGCTACACCTTC.

The chain recombines TRBV5-1 with TRBJ2-7, with a weak D call TRBD2 (6 bases). The CDR3 contains 14 residues. Germline V CDR1 and CDR2: SGHRS, YFSETQ. The V end lost 4 bases, the J end lost 7 bases, and 18 bases lay between the germline ends. CDR3: CASSVGRDSSEQYF. DNA for the CDR3: TGCGCCAGCAGCGTAGGCCGGGACTCAAGTGAGCAGTACTTC. The full variable domain, in which reference TRBV5-1 and TRBJ2-7 provide the parts outside the CDR3, is KAGVTQTPRYLIKTRGQQVTLSCSPISGHRSVSWYQQTPGQGLQFLFEYFSETQRNKGNFPGRFSGRQFSNSRSEMNVSTLELGDSALYLCASSVGRDSSEQYFGPGTRLTVT.

The chain couples TRBV2 to TRBJ2-5; tentatively, D is TRBD1 or TRBD2 (5 bases each). The J call may be faulty, since TRBJ2-7 better matches the DNA end. CDR3 length: 13 amino acids. Germline V gene data show CDR1 as SNHLY and CDR2 as FYNNEI. The CDR3 DNA sequence: TGTGCCAGCCTCTGGGGGTCCTCCTACGAGCAGTACTTC. This gives the protein CASLWGSSYEQYF.

The chain employs TRBV3-1 and TRBJ2-7; tentatively, D is TRBD1 (5 bases). Trimming shortened V by 1 base and J by 8 bases, and 18 bases separated the two germline ends. Germline V CDR1 and CDR2: LGHDT, YNNKEL (reference sequence). This CDR3 comprises 15 residues. The CDR3 DNA reads TGTGCCAGCAGCCAAGTCAATCAGGGAAGTAACAAGCAGTACTTC. Translating gives CASSQVNQGSNKQYF.

The chain uses TRBV4-1 and TRBJ2-7, with no clear D. Trimming shortened V by 0 bases and J by 2 bases, and 8 bases separated the two germline ends. Germline loops: CDR1 MGHRA, CDR2 YSYEKL. The CDR3 runs 14 residues. CDR3 coding DNA: TGCGCCAGCAGCCAAGAAGTCACCCCCTACGAGCAGTACTTC. The encoded protein is CASSQEVTPYEQYF.

There are a few counts of this clonotype. This chain links TRBV9 with TRBJ2-3; D call uncertain. Germline assignment: CDR1 SGDLS and CDR2 YYNGEE. The CDR3 is made up of 12 amino acids. With 7 bases removed from V and 1 base from J, the gap between germline ends came to 7 bases. The CDR3 DNA follows: TGTGCCAGCTCAGAGGGCACAGATACGCAGTATTTT. Its translation is CASSEGTDTQYF. Combining the CDR3 with reference TRBV9 and TRBJ2-3 gives the whole variable domain DSGVTQTPKHLITATGQRVTLRCSPRSGDLSVYWYQQSLDQGLQFLIQYYNGEERAKGNILERFSAQQFPDLHSELNLSSLELGDSALYFCASSEGTDTQYFGPGTRLTVL.

The V and J genes are TRBV5-1 and TRBJ2-7, with D perhaps TRBD1 (6 bases). Germline CDR1 SGHRS, CDR2 YFSETQ. V was trimmed by 0 bases and J by 3 bases, leaving 10 bases between them. This CDR3 is 14 amino acids long. The CDR3, as DNA: TGCGCCAGCAGCTTGGGACAGGACCACTACGAGCAGTACTTC. Translation gives CASSLGQDHYEQYF.

The CDR3 DNA reads as TGTGCCAGCAGTTTCCCGAGTTTCTACGAGCAGTACTTC. Residues: CASSFPSFYEQYF. The rearrangement links TRBV28 to TRBJ2-7; D ambiguous. The CDR3 is 13 amino acids. Germline assignment: CDR1 MDHEN and CDR2 SYDVKM. Trimming removed 3 bases from V and 3 bases from J, with 9 bases in between.

This clonotype showed up just a few times. The chain carries TRBV29-1 and TRBJ2-7; D gene unclear. The germline V and J ends were trimmed by 5 bases and 0 bases, with 11 bases remaining between them. In germline, CDR1 is SQVTM, CDR2 ANQGSEA. The CDR3 runs to 13 residues. The CDR3 DNA follows: TGCAGCGTTTGGAGCCCGAGCTCCTACGAGCAGTACTTC. Its protein product is CSVWSPSSYEQYF.

The chain carries TRBV4-2 and TRBJ1-4, with no clear D. V lost 4 bases and J lost 7, with 16 bases in between. CDR1 is LGHNA, CDR2 YNFKEQ, per germline. The length of the CDR3 is 15 residues. CDR3 coding DNA: TGTGCCAGCAGCCCAAGGACCCTGGGAAGTGAAAAACTGTTTTTT. This codes for CASSPRTLGSEKLFF.

V usage is TRBV28 and J usage is TRBJ2-7; 8 bases align to TRBD2. Losses at the gene ends were 6 bases for V and 2 bases for J; bases not matched to a gene: 9. Per germline, CDR1 MDHEN and CDR2 SYDVKM. The CDR3 is 15 amino acids. The CDR3 bases are TGTGCCAGCAGCCTGGGGCGTAGCGGGGCCTACGAGCAGTACTTC. Translated: CASSLGRSGAYEQYF.

J is TRBJ1-2 and V is TRBV4-3; D might be TRBD1 (5 bases). V was pared by 2 bases and J by 2 bases, with 12 bases between. In germline, CDR1 is LGHNA, CDR2 YSLEER. The CDR3 is 15 residues long. The CDR3: CASSQLGRGNYGYTF. As DNA, the CDR3 is TGCGCCAGCAGCCAACTCGGAAGGGGAAACTATGGCTACACCTTC.

The gene calls are TRBV11-2 and TRBJ2-3; 10 bases match TRBD2. The germline V gene has CDR1 SGHAT and CDR2 FQNNGV. This CDR3 has 16 residues. Germline trimming cut 5 bases from V and 2 bases from J; bases unmatched to any gene: 7. The CDR3 bases are TGTGCCAGCAGCCTTTCTAGCGGGGGCCACACAGATACGCAGTATTTT. Encoded protein: CASSLSSGGHTDTQYF.

This clonotype was counted only a few times. The V and J genes are TRBV9 and TRBJ2-1; D is perhaps TRBD1 (6 bases). Trimming cost V 4 bases and J 8 bases, with 19 bases left between them. The V gene's germline CDR1 is SGDLS and CDR2 YYNGEE. The CDR3 is 15 amino acids. The CDR3 DNA reads TGTGCCAGCAGCCCCCTAGGGGGAAGAATGGATGAGCAGTTCTTC. It encodes CASSPLGGRMDEQFF.

The chain joins TRBV4-3 to TRBJ2-5, with 8 bases that match TRBD1. This CDR3 spans 15 amino acids. V shed 0 bases, J shed 11 bases, and the junction held 11 bases outside the gene matches. Germline V CDR1 and CDR2: LGHNA, YSLEER. The CDR3 DNA follows: TGCGCCAGCAGCCAAGAAGGACAGGGATTCAATGAGCAGTACTTC. Its translation is CASSQEGQGFNEQYF.

The V gene is TRBV20-1, the J gene TRBJ2-1, with unresolved D. The V end was cut by 5 bases, the J end by 4 bases, with 9 bases between. The CDR3 covers 12 residues. Looked up from germline, CDR1 is DFQATT and CDR2 is SNEGSKA (reference sequence). The CDR3 coding sequence is TGCAGTGCTGATCCGGCTTACAATGAGCAGTTCTTC. It is translated as CSADPAYNEQFF.

A note on this clonotype: The CDR3 does not end in the conserved phenylalanine or tryptophan, so this is likely a read error. The J gene is TRBJ2-6, the V gene TRBV4-2, with D perhaps TRBD2 (7 bases). The CDR3 is 18 amino acids. V was pared by 6 bases and J by 2 bases, with 20 bases between. In germline, CDR1 is LGHNA, CDR2 YNFKEQ. The CDR3 region has the DNA TGTGCCAGCAGTGTAAGAAAGGGGGGGGCAGCTGGGGCCAACGTCCTGACTTTA. This codes for CASSVRKGGAAGANVLTL.

DNA of the CDR3: TGTGCCAGCAGAACAGGGATCTGGAATGAGCAGTTCTTC. It specifies CASRTGIWNEQFF. The chain joins TRBV12-3 or TRBV12-4 to TRBJ2-1; the D gene is possibly TRBD1 (6 bases). This CDR3 is built from 13 residues. Between the trimmed V and J ends, which lost 6 bases and 7 bases, there was a span of 13 bases.

This clonotype occurred a few times. The rearrangement uses TRBV10-3 and TRBJ1-1; 8 bases agree with TRBD1. Germline CDR1 reads ENHRY; CDR2 reads SYGVKD. Germline trimming cut 8 bases from V and 7 bases from J; bases unmatched to any gene: 12. The CDR3 is 14 residues long. In nucleotides, the CDR3 is TGTGCCATCTCTCAGGACAGGGATCGTTTTGAAGCTTTCTTT. Translation: CAISQDRDRFEAFF.

This clonotype was seen more than once but under ten times. The rearrangement links TRBV7-2 to TRBJ1-6; no clear D gene. This CDR3 has 15 residues. V was pared by 0 bases and J by 10 bases, with 13 bases between. Germline V CDR1 and CDR2: SGHTA, FQGNSA. CDR3: CASSLALGRGSPLHF. The CDR3 DNA reads as TGTGCCAGCAGCTTAGCGCTCGGGAGAGGGTCACCCCTCCACTTT.